These 11 T cell receptor beta chains share one sample of origin, sequenced in a study of T cells in narcolepsy. Sequenced by immunoSEQ multiplex PCR; TCRdb stores in-frame clones only, minus some. The sample lists over 25,000 clones, approximately 80% seen once, with almost 3.5% in the top ten. Material for sequencing was CD45RA- memory CD4+ T cells from PBMCs. These receptor sequences come from a human donor with narcolepsy.

The gene calls are TRBV7-2 and TRBJ1-2; D remains ambiguous. CDR3 length: 14 residues. V gave up 5 bases and J gave up 2 bases, with 12 bases separating them. Germline-derived CDR1 and CDR2 are SGHTA and FQGNSA. Written as DNA, the CDR3 is TGTGCCAGCAGCCCAGGCCCAGCCAACTATGGCTACACCTTC. It encodes CASSPGPANYGYTF.

CDR3 residues: CASRAGQQNEKLFF. CDR3 nucleotide sequence: TGTGCCAGCCGGGCGGGGCAGCAGAATGAAAAACTGTTTTTT. V is TRBV2 and J is TRBJ1-4; TRBD1 might be the D (5 bases). Germline loops: CDR1 SNHLY, CDR2 FYNNEI. The CDR3 extends over 14 amino acids. The V end lost 8 bases, the J end lost 5 bases, and 15 bases lay between the germline ends.

This chain's CDR3 is CASRQNYGYTF. The CDR3 DNA follows: TGTGCCAGCAGACAAAACTATGGCTACACCTTC. The chain is built from TRBV14 and TRBJ1-2; D is unresolved. The germline CDR1 and CDR2 sequences are SGHDN and FVKESK. This CDR3 has 11 residues. V lost 6 bases, J lost 2 bases, and 4 bases lay in between.

A note on this clone: Mismatch with germline at one junction end may stem from a read error. V and J are TRBV7-9 and TRBJ2-7; D gene uncertain. Germline CDR1 and CDR2: SEHNR and FQNEAQ (reference sequence). The CDR3 has 15 residues. The CDR3 region has the DNA TGTGCCAGCAGCTTAGGGTTGACGGGCTCCTTCGAGCAGTACTTC. This sequence encodes CASSLGLTGSFEQYF.

The chain joins TRBV19 to TRBJ2-7, with a possible D match to TRBD1 (5 bases). Germline CDR1 LNHDA, CDR2 SQIVND (reference sequence). Trimming left V 6 bases short and J 2 bases short, with 11 bases between. The CDR3 is 13 amino acids. CDR3 region: CASSSQGPYEQYF. CDR3 DNA: TGTGCCAGTAGCTCCCAGGGCCCCTACGAGCAGTACTTC.

The chain carries TRBV7-9 and TRBJ2-5; tentative D call: TRBD2 (5 bases). The J call may be faulty, since TRBJ2-7 better matches the DNA end. This CDR3 is built from 15 residues. Germline CDR1 SEHNR, CDR2 FQNEAQ (reference sequence). Here the CDR3 reads CASSARSEGFYEQYF. The CDR3 DNA sequence: TGTGCCAGCAGCGCCCGGTCAGAGGGATTCTACGAGCAGTACTTC.

The chain links TRBV5-1 to TRBJ2-2, with 11 bases matching TRBD2. Germline assignment: CDR1 SGHRS and CDR2 YFSETQ. This CDR3 comprises 17 residues. The J segment lost 6 bases and the V segment lost 0 bases, leaving 7 bases of the junction unmatched. The CDR3 DNA is TGCGCCAGCAGCTTGGGGAGACTAGCGGGAAGCGCCGGGGAGCTGTTTTTT. Translated, it gives CASSLGRLAGSAGELFF.

In this sample, this clone turned up once. V is TRBV28 and J is TRBJ2-1; D ambiguous. The V end lost 5 bases, the J end lost 7 bases, and 12 bases lay between the germline ends. CDR3 length: 13 amino acids. The germline V gene encodes CDR1 MDHEN and CDR2 SYDVKM. The CDR3 loop reads CASSAPRANEQFF. The CDR3 nucleotides read TGTGCCAGCAGTGCGCCCCGGGCGAATGAGCAGTTCTTC.

This rearrangement joins TRBV19 to TRBJ1-6; D gene unclear. Germline V gives CDR1 LNHDA, CDR2 SQIVND (reference sequence). Trimming left V 2 bases short and J 6 bases short, with 5 bases between. The CDR3 runs to 13 residues. CDR3 sequence reads: CASSIKSNSPLHF. The CDR3 DNA is TGTGCCAGTAGTATAAAGAGTAATTCACCCCTCCACTTT.

This rearrangement joins TRBV18 to TRBJ2-7, with D hard to call. The V gene's germline CDR1 is KGHSH and CDR2 LQKENI. The CDR3 has 15 residues. The V and J ends lost 4 bases and 2 bases respectively, with 15 bases between them. In DNA form, the CDR3 reads TGTGCCAGCTCACTTACCCCGGACGGAGCCTACGAGCAGTACTTC. This gives the protein CASSLTPDGAYEQYF. Drawing the rest from reference TRBV18 and TRBJ2-7, the complete variable domain is NAGVMQNPRHLVRRRGQEARLRCSPMKGHSHVYWYRQLPEEGLKFMVYLQKENIIDESGMPKERFSAEFPKEGPSILRIQQVVRGDSAAYFCASSLTPDGAYEQYFGPGTRLTVT.

The V gene is TRBV7-9, the J gene TRBJ1-2; 9 bases match TRBD1. V lost 2 bases and J lost 6; bases outside the gene matches: 7. Germline values: CDR1 SEHNR, CDR2 FQNEAQ (reference sequence). This CDR3 contains 15 residues. The CDR3: CASSLRATGGDGYTF. The CDR3, as DNA: TGTGCCAGCAGCTTAAGAGCTACAGGGGGCGATGGCTACACCTTC.